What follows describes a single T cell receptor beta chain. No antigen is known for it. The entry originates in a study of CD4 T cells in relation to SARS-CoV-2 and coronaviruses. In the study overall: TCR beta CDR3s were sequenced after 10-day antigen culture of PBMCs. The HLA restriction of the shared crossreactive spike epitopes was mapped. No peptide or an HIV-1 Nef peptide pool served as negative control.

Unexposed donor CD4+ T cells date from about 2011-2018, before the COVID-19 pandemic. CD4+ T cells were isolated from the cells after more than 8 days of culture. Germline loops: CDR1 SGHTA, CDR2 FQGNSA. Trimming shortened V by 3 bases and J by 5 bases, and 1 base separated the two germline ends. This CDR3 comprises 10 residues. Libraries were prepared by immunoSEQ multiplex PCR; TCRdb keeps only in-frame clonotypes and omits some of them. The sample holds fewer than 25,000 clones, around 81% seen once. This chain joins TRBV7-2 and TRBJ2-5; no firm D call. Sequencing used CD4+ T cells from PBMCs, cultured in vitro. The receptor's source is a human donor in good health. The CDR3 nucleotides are TGTGCCAGCAGCTTGGAGACCCAGTACTTC. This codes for CASSLETQYF. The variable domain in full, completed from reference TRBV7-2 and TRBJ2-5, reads GAGVSQSPSNKVTEKGKDVELRCDPISGHTALYWYRQSLGQGLEFLIYFQGNSAPDKSGLPSDRFSAERTGGSVSTLTIQRTQQEDSAVYLCASSLETQYFGPGTRLLVL.